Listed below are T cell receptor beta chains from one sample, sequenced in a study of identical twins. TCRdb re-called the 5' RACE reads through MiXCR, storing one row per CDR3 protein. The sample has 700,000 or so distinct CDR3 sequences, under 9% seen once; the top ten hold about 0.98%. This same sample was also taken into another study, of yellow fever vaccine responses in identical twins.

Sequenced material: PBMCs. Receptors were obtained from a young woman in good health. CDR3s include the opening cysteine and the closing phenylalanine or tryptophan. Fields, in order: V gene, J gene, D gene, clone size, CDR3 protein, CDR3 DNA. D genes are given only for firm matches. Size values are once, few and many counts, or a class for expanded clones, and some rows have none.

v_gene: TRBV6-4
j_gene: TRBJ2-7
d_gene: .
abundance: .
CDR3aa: CASSDSIGREQYF
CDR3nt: TGTGCCAGCAGTGACTCTATAGGTCGGGAGCAGTACTTC

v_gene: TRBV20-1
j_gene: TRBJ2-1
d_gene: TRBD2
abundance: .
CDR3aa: CSASGGRSLNEQFF
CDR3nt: TGCAGTGCTAGTGGCGGGAGAAGCCTCAATGAGCAGTTCTTC

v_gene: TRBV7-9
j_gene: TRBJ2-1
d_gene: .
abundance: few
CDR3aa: CASSLIVMGNEQFF
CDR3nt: TGTGCCAGCAGCTTAATCGTCATGGGCAATGAGCAGTTCTTC

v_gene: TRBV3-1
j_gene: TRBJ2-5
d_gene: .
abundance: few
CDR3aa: CASSQRQKQETQYF
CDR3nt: TGTGCCAGCAGCCAAAGACAGAAACAAGAGACCCAGTACTTC

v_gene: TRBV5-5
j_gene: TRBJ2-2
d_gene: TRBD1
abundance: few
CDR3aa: CASSLNPGTASNTGELFF
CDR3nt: TGTGCCAGCAGCTTGAACCCAGGGACAGCGTCGAACACCGGGGAGCTGTTTTTT

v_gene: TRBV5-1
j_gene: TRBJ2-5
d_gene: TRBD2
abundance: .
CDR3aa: CASSLSSGTGETQYF
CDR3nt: TGCGCCAGCAGCCTTTCTAGCGGGACGGGGGAGACCCAGTACTTC

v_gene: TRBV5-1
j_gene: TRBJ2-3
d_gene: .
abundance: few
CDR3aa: CASSVPTSTDTQYF
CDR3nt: TGCGCCAGCAGCGTCCCAACTAGCACAGATACGCAGTATTTT

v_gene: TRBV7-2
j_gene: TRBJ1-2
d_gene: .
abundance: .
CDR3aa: CASSKRAGGGYGYTF
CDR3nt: TGTGCCAGCAGCAAGCGGGCAGGTGGAGGATATGGCTACACCTTC

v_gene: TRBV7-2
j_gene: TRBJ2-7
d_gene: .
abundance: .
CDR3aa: CASSLSGGEYYEQYF
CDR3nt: TGTGCCAGCAGCTTATCCGGCGGGGAATACTACGAGCAGTACTTC

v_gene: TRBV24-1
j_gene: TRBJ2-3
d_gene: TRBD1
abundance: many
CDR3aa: CATSDLRDRDGTDTQYF
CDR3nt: TGTGCCACCAGTGATTTGCGTGACAGGGATGGCACAGATACGCAGTATTTT

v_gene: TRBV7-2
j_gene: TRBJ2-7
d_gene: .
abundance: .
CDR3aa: CASSLGGGSEQYF
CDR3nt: TGTGCCAGCAGCTTAGGTGGGGGATCAGAGCAGTACTTC

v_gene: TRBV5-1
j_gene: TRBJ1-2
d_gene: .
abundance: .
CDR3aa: CASSLGAEGYGYTF
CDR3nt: TGCGCCAGCAGCTTGGGGGCCGAGGGATATGGCTACACCTTC

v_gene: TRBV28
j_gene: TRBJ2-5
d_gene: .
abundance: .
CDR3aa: CASTSPGETQYF
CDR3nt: TGTGCCAGCACCTCCCCAGGGGAGACCCAGTACTTC

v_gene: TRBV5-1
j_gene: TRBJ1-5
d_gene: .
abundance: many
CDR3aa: CASSLEVGEGQPQHF
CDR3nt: TGCGCCAGCAGCTTGGAGGTAGGGGAGGGTCAGCCCCAGCATTTT

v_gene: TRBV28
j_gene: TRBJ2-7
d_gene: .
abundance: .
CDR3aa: CASSLLHLEQYF
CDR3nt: TGTGCCAGCAGTTTATTGCACCTGGAGCAGTACTTC

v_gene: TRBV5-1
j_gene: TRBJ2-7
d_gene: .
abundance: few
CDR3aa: CASSLGRQGGNEQYF
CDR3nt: TGCGCCAGCAGCTTGGGGAGACAGGGAGGCAACGAGCAGTACTTC

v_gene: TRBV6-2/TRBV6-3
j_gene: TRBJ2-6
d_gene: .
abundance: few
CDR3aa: CASSTYFPTGVLSGANVLTF
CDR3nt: TGTGCCAGCAGTACTTACTTTCCGACAGGCGTACTATCTGGGGCCAACGTCCTGACTTTC

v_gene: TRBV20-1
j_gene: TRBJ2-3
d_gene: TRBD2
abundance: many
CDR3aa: CRGRASTDTQYF
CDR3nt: TGCAGGGGGAGGGCCAGCACAGATACGCAGTATTTT

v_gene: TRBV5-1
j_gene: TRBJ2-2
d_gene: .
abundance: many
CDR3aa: CASSFSGPNTGELFF
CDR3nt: TGCGCCAGCAGCTTTTCGGGGCCGAACACCGGGGAGCTGTTTTTT

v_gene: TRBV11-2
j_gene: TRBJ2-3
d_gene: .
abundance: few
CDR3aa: CASSFGGDWSTDTQYF
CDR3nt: TGTGCCAGCAGCTTTGGCGGGGATTGGAGCACAGATACGCAGTATTTT

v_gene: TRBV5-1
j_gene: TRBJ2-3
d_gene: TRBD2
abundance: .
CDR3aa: CASSSGLAGGRSSTDTQYF
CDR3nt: TGCGCCAGCAGCTCTGGACTAGCGGGCGGAAGATCTAGCACAGATACGCAGTATTTT

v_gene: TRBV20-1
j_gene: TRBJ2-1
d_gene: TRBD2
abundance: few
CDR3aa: CSASGGGYEQFF
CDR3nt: TGCAGTGCTAGTGGGGGGGGGTATGAGCAGTTCTTC

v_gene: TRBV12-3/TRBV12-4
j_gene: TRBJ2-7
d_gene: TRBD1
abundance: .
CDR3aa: CAFSLVSGQVGGITYEQYF
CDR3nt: TGTGCCTTCAGTTTAGTATCGGGACAGGTCGGCGGGATAACCTACGAGCAGTACTTC

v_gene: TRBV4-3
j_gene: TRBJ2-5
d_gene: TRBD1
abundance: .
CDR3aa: CASSRRGLQETQYF
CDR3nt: TGCGCCAGCAGCCGCAGGGGGCTACAAGAGACCCAGTACTTC

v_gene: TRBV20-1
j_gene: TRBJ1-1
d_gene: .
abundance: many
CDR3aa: CSASQKRGGTEAFF
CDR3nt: TGCAGTGCTAGCCAAAAACGGGGAGGTACTGAAGCTTTCTTT

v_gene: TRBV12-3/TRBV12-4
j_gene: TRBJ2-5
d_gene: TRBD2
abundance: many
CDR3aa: CASSSPGLAGVETQYF
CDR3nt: TGTGCCAGCAGTTCGCCGGGACTAGCGGGGGTAGAGACCCAGTACTTC

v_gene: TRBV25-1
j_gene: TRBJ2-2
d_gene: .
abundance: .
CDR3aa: CASGIRAPGELFF
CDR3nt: TGTGCCAGCGGAATCAGGGCCCCCGGGGAGCTGTTTTTT

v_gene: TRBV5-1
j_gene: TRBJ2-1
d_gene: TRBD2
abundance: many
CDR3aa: CASSWPQREVGDEQFF
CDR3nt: TGCGCCAGCAGCTGGCCCCAGCGGGAGGTAGGCGATGAGCAGTTCTTC

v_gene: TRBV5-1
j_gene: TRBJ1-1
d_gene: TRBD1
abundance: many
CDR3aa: CASSPSTLDREAFF
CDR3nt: TGCGCCAGCAGCCCCTCCACCCTCGACAGGGAGGCTTTCTTT